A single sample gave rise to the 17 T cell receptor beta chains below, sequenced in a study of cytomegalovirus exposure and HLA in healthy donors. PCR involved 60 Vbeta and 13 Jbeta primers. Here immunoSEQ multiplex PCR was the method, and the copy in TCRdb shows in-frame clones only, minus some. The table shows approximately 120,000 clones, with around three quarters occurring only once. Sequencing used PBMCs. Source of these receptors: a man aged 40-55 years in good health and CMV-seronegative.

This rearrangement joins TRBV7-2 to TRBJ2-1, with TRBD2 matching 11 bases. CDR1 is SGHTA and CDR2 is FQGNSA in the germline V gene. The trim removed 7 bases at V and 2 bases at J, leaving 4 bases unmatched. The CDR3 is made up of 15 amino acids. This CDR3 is CASKETSGAYNEQFF. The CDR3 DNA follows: TGTGCCAGCAAAGAGACTAGCGGGGCCTACAATGAGCAGTTCTTC.

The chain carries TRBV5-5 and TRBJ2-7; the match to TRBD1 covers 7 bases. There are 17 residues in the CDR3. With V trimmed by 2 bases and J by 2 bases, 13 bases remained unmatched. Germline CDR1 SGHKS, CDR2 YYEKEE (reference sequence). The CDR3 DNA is TGTGCCAGCAGCTTCCGAATCGACAGGGTCGGAACCTACGAGCAGTACTTC. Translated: CASSFRIDRVGTYEQYF.

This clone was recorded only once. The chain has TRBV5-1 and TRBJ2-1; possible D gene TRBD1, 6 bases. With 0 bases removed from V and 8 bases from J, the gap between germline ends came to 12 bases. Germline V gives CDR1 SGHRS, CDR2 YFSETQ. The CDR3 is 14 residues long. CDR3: CASSLEGVGHEQFF. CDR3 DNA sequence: TGCGCCAGCAGCTTGGAGGGGGTTGGCCATGAGCAGTTCTTC. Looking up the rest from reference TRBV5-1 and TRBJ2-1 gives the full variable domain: KAGVTQTPRYLIKTRGQQVTLSCSPISGHRSVSWYQQTPGQGLQFLFEYFSETQRNKGNFPGRFSGRQFSNSRSEMNVSTLELGDSALYLCASSLEGVGHEQFFGPGTRLTVL.

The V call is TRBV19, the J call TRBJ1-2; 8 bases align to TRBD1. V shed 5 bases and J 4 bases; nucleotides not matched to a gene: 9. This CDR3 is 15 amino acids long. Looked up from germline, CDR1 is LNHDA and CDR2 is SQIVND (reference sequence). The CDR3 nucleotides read TGTGCCAGTAGTCCACGTATCGGGACAGGCTATGGCTACACCTTC. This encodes CASSPRIGTGYGYTF.

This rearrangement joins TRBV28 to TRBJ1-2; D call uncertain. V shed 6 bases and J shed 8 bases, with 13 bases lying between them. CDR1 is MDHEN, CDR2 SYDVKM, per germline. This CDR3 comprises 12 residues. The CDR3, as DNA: TGTGCCAGCAGCCGAGTCCCGATAGGCTACACCTTC. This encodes CASSRVPIGYTF.

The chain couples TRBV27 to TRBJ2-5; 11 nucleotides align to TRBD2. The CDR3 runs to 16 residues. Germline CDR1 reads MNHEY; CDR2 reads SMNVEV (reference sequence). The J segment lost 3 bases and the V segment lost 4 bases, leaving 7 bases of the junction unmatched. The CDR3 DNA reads TGTGCCAGCAGTTCAAGACTAGCGGGGACTAAAGAGACCCAGTACTTC. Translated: CASSSRLAGTKETQYF.

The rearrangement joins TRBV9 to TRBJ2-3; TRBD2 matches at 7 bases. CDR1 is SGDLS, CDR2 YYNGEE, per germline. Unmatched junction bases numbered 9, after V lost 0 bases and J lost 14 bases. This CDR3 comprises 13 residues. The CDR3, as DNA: TGTGCCAGCAGCGTAGCGGGGGGAAGACTGGTGTATTTT. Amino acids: CASSVAGGRLVYF.

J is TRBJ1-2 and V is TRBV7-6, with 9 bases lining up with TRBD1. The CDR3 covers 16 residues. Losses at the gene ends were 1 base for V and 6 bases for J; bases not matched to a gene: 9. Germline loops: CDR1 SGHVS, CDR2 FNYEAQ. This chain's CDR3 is CASSLGRRDREDGYTF. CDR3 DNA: TGTGCCAGCAGCTTAGGAAGAAGGGACAGGGAGGATGGCTACACCTTC.

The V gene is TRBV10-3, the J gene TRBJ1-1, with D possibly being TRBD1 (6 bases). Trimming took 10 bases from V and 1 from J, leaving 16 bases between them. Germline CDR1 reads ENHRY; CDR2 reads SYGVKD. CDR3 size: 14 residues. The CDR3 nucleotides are TGTGCCACCTCTCAGGGACACAAGAACACTGAAGCTTTCTTT. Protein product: CATSQGHKNTEAFF.

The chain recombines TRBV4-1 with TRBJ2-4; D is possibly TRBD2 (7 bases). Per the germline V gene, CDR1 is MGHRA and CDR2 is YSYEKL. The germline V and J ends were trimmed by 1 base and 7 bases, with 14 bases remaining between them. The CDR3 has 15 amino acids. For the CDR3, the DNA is TGCGCCAGCAGCCAAGGGGGGGGGCTTATGAACATTCAGTACTTC. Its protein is CASSQGGGLMNIQYF.

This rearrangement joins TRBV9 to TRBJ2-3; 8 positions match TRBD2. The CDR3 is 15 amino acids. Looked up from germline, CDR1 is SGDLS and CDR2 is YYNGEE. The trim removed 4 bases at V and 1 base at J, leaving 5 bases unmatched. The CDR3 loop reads CASSPRGGRTDTQYF. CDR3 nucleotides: TGTGCCAGCAGCCCCCGGGGGGGCCGCACAGATACGCAGTATTTT. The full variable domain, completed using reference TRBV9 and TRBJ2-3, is DSGVTQTPKHLITATGQRVTLRCSPRSGDLSVYWYQQSLDQGLQFLIQYYNGEERAKGNILERFSAQQFPDLHSELNLSSLELGDSALYFCASSPRGGRTDTQYFGPGTRLTVL.

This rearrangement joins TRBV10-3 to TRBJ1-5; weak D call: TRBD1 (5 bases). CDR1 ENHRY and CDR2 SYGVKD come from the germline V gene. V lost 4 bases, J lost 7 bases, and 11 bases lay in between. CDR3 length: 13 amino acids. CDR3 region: CAISVQEGQPQHF. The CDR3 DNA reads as TGTGCCATCAGTGTACAGGAGGGACAGCCCCAGCATTTT.

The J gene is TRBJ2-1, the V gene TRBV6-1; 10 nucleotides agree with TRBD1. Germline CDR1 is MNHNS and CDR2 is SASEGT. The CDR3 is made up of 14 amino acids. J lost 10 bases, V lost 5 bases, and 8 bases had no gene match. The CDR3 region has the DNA TGTGCCAGCAGTTCCCGGGACAGGGGCTGGGAGCAGTTCTTC. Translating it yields CASSSRDRGWEQFF.

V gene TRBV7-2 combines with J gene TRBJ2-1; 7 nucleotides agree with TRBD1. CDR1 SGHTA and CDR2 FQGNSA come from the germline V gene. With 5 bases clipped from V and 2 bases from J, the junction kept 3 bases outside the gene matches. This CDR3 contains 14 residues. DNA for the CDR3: TGTGCCAGCAGCCAGGGGGTAGCCTACAATGAGCAGTTCTTC. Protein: CASSQGVAYNEQFF.

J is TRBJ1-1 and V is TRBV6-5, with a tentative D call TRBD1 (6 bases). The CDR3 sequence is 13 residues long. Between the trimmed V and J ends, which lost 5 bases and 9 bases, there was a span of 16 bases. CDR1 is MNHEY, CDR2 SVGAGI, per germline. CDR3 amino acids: CASSPSNDRKAFF. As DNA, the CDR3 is TGTGCCAGCAGTCCATCAAATGACAGGAAAGCTTTCTTT.

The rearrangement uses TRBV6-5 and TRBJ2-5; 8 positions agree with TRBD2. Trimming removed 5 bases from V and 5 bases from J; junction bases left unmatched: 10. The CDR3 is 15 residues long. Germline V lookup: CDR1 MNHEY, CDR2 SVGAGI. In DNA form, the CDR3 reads TGTGCCAGCAGTCTGGGCGGGGGGCTAGGGGAGACCCAGTACTTC. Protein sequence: CASSLGGGLGETQYF.

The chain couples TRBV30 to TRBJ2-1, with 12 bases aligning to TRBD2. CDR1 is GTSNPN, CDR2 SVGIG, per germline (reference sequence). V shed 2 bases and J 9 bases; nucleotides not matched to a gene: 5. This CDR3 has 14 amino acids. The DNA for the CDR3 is TGTGCCTGGAGTTCTAGCGGGGGGGACCTTGAGCAGTTCTTC. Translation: CAWSSSGGDLEQFF.